This record looks at one TCR beta chain sequence and its context. Its antigen is undetermined. This sample was included in a study of early T cells in non-severe SARS-CoV-2 infection. Study context: Unsorted whole-blood RNA was sequenced in bulk, leaving chains unpaired.

Germline CDR1 and CDR2: MNHNY and SVGAGI (reference sequence). The CDR3 loop spans 15 amino acids. V lost 4 bases, J lost 2 bases, and 15 bases lay in between. The protocol attached unique molecular identifiers to individual cDNA molecules. In TCRdb, the 5' RACE reads were re-called with MiXCR into one record per CDR3 protein. Of about 50,000 distinct CDR3 sequences in the sample, 12% are singletons; the top ten hold just over 2.5%. Study-level points and caveats: VDJdb-based matching was biased toward anti-spike CD8 responses and missed private and CD4 specificities.

This chain joins TRBV6-6 and TRBJ2-7, with D maybe TRBD1 (6 bases). The sequence came from an adult who was a healthcare worker with PCR-confirmed SARS-CoV-2 infection or an uninfected control (not recorded which). This sample comprised whole blood, obtained at baseline. The CDR3 loop reads CASSSQNRAAYEQYF. For the CDR3, the DNA is TGTGCCAGCAGTTCGCAGAACAGGGCAGCCTACGAGCAGTACTTC.